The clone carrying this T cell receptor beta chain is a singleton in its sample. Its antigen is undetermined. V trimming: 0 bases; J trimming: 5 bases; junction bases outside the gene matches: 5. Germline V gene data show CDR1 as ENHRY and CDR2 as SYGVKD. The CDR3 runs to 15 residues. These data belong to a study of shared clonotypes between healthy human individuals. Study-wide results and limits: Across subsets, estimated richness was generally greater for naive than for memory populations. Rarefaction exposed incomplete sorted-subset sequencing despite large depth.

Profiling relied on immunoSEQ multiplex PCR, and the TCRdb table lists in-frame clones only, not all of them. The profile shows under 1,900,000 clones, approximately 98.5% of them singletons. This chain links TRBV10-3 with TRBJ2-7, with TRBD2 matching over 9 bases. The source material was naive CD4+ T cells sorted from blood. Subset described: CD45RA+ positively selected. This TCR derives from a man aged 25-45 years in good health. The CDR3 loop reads CAISESGLAIHEQYF. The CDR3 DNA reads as TGTGCCATCAGTGAGTCGGGACTAGCAATCCACGAGCAGTACTTC.